Shown below are 4 T cell receptor beta chains from a single sample sequenced in a study of shared clonotypes between healthy human individuals. TCRdb keeps only in-frame clones here, not all; method: immunoSEQ multiplex PCR. This table has about 2.1 million clones, more than 85% appearing once. Naive CD8 isolation took CD45RO-negative cells positively selected for CCR7 and excluded terminally differentiated effector memory CD45RA+ cells. Source material: naive CD8+ T cells from PBMCs. These receptors were taken from a man in his late teens or twenties in good health. Some clones in this sample may be carry-over from other donors' samples.

With regard to this clone: The same CDR3 can be traced to other DNA sequences in this sample. The CDR3 sequence: CASSLRGSTDTQYF. In DNA, the CDR3 is TGTGCCAGCAGTCTCAGGGGAAGCACAGATACGCAGTATTTT. The chain uses TRBV27 and TRBJ2-3, with TRBD1 as a possible D gene (6 bases). The CDR3 is 14 residues long. Germline V gene sequence: CDR1 MNHEY, CDR2 SMNVEV (reference sequence). Trimming took 5 bases from V and 0 from J, leaving 9 bases between them.

The sample holds one count of this clone. V and J are TRBV4-1 and TRBJ1-1, with D perhaps TRBD1 (5 bases). Trimming removed 6 bases at V and 0 bases at J, with 14 bases between. Germline CDR1 MGHRA, CDR2 YSYEKL. This CDR3 is 15 amino acids long. The CDR3 loop is CASSLRSGMNTEAFF. CDR3 bases: TGCGCCAGCAGTTTAAGGTCAGGGATGAACACTGAAGCTTTCTTT.

As to this clone: Additional DNA sequences in this sample encode the identical CDR3. The V call is TRBV6-5, the J call TRBJ2-7; 8 bases are shared with TRBD1. Trimming took 2 bases from V and 2 from J; bases not matched to a gene: 2. The CDR3 consists of 14 residues. Germline CDR1 is MNHEY and CDR2 is SVGAGI. The CDR3 spells CASSYGTGTYEQYF. CDR3 sequence (DNA): TGTGCCAGCAGTTACGGGACAGGAACCTACGAGCAGTACTTC.

CDR3 in DNA: TGTGCCAGCAGCCTGACTCCGGGACTAGCGGTTTCGGAGACCCAGTACTTC. This sequence encodes CASSLTPGLAVSETQYF. V gene TRBV5-4 combines with J gene TRBJ2-5; 11 bases agree with TRBD2. The CDR3 contains 17 residues. CDR1 and CDR2 (germline): SGHNT, YYREEE (reference sequence). V trimming: 4 bases; J trimming: 5 bases; junction bases outside the gene matches: 13.